These 9 T cell receptor beta chains came from one sample sequenced in a study of blood T cell repertoires in COVID-19 (dated by TCRdb to the early 2020s). Library preparation employed the immunoSEQ multiplex PCR assay. Here the immuneACCESS table is served through TCRdb, limited to in-frame sequences with V and J called. Missing clones are a known gap in these copies; in checked studies unresolved V genes cover under half, and the rest lacks a known reason. This sample holds more than 150,000 clones; approximately 80% were observed only once. The ten largest clones capture less than 3.5% of the sample. Sequencing was performed on peripheral blood. The receptors were gathered from a woman aged 60 to 75 with acute or convalescent COVID-19.

V is TRBV18 and J is TRBJ1-1; 11 nucleotides line up with TRBD1. Germline V gene data show CDR1 as KGHSH and CDR2 as LQKENI. With 1 base clipped from V and 4 bases from J, the junction kept 8 bases outside the gene matches. This CDR3 region has 17 residues. The CDR3 reads CASSPQGTGGLGTEAFF. DNA for the CDR3: TGTGCCAGCTCACCACAAGGGACAGGGGGTTTGGGCACTGAAGCTTTCTTT.

This rearrangement joins TRBV9 to TRBJ2-1, with D perhaps matching TRBD2 (5 bases). The CDR3 is 17 amino acids. The V end lost 0 bases, the J end lost 0 bases, and 13 bases lay between the germline ends. Germline loops: CDR1 SGDLS, CDR2 YYNGEE. CDR3 protein: CASSVGVAQSSYNEQFF. The CDR3 bases are TGTGCCAGCAGCGTAGGGGTAGCGCAAAGCTCCTACAATGAGCAGTTCTTC. Full variable domain (remainder filled in from reference TRBV9 and TRBJ2-1): DSGVTQTPKHLITATGQRVTLRCSPRSGDLSVYWYQQSLDQGLQFLIQYYNGEERAKGNILERFSAQQFPDLHSELNLSSLELGDSALYFCASSVGVAQSSYNEQFFGPGTRLTVL.

The chain employs TRBV5-8 and TRBJ2-1, with D unclear. Trimming removed 0 bases from V and 0 bases from J, with 10 bases in between. Germline V CDR1 and CDR2: SGHTS, YDEGEE. This CDR3 contains 16 residues. CDR3 region: CASSLGDSGSYNEQFF. Written as DNA, the CDR3 is TGTGCCAGCAGCTTGGGAGACTCCGGCTCCTACAATGAGCAGTTCTTC. The full variable domain, completed using reference TRBV5-8 and TRBJ2-1, is EAGVTQSPTHLIKTRGQQATLRCSPISGHTSVYWYQQALGLGLQFLLWYDEGEERNRGNFPPRFSGRQFPNYSSELNVNALELEDSALYLCASSLGDSGSYNEQFFGPGTRLTVL.

This chain joins TRBV6-6 and TRBJ1-1; 7 nucleotides match TRBD1. Losses at the gene ends were 5 bases for V and 1 base for J; bases not matched to a gene: 4. The germline gives CDR1 MNHNY, CDR2 SVGAGI (reference sequence). This CDR3 is 14 amino acids long. CDR3 amino acids: CASSDRDSNTEAFF. The CDR3 DNA reads TGTGCCAGCAGTGACAGGGACTCGAACACTGAAGCTTTCTTT.

The chain links TRBV6-5 to TRBJ2-2; 9 bases are a match to TRBD1. CDR3 length: 15 amino acids. CDR1 and CDR2 from the germline V gene are MNHEY and SVGAGI. V was pared by 2 bases and J by 4 bases, with 2 bases of the junction left unmatched. The CDR3 loop is CASSYPDRGTGELFF. In DNA, the CDR3 is TGTGCCAGCAGTTACCCGGACAGGGGCACCGGGGAGCTGTTTTTT.

The chain joins TRBV5-1 to TRBJ2-6; 9 bases map to TRBD1. CDR1 and CDR2 (germline): SGHRS, YFSETQ. J was trimmed by 0 bases and V by 2 bases; bases with no gene match: 9. CDR3 length equals 19 residues. The CDR3 sequence: CASSLSAGTGFSGANVLTF. CDR3 nucleotides: TGCGCCAGCAGCTTAAGTGCCGGGACAGGGTTCTCTGGGGCCAACGTCCTGACTTTC.

The V call is TRBV6-2 or TRBV6-3, the J call TRBJ2-4; 7 bases agree with TRBD1. The J segment lost 8 bases and the V segment lost 0 bases, leaving 22 bases of the junction unmatched. In germline, CDR1 is MNHEY, CDR2 SVGEGT. This CDR3 has 20 amino acids. This chain's CDR3 is CASSYSYLQNRGRPGDIQYF. The CDR3 nucleotides read TGTGCCAGCAGTTACTCGTACCTACAGAACAGGGGCCGCCCAGGGGACATTCAGTACTTC.

The CDR3 nucleotides are TGTGCCAGCAGCTTCCAGGGTATTACAGATACGCAGTATTTT. It encodes CASSFQGITDTQYF. V is TRBV5-4 and J is TRBJ2-3; D perhaps matches TRBD1 (5 bases). This CDR3 has 14 amino acids. Trimming shortened V by 2 bases and J by 3 bases, and 10 bases separated the two germline ends. CDR1 and CDR2 from the germline V gene are SGHNT and YYREEE (reference sequence).

The rearrangement joins TRBV19 to TRBJ1-6; TRBD1 might be the D (6 bases). There are 15 residues in the CDR3. Deletions cut 4 bases from V and 9 bases from J, with 16 bases between. Per the germline V gene, CDR1 is LNHDA and CDR2 is SQIVND (reference sequence). The CDR3 DNA follows: TGTGCCAGTAGTACGCTGGGGGGGGCCGGTTCACCCCTCCACTTT. The encoded protein is CASSTLGGAGSPLHF.